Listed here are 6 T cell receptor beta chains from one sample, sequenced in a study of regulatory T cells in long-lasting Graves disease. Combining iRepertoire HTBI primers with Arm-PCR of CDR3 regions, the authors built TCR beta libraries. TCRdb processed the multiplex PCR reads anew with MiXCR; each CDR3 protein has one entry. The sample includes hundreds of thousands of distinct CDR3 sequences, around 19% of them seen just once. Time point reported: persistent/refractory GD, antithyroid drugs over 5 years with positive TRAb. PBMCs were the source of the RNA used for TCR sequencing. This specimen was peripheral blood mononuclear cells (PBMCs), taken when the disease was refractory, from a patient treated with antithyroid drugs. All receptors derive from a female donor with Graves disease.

The CDR3 loop is CASSLLAGYTGNQPQHF. In nucleotides, the CDR3 is TGTGCCAGCAGTTTATTGGCAGGGTATACTGGCAATCAGCCCCAGCATTTT. This chain uses TRBV28 with TRBJ1-5; TRBD1 is a possible D gene (5 bases). The CDR3 runs to 17 residues. Germline values: CDR1 MDHEN, CDR2 SYDVKM. V gave up 1 base and J gave up 2 bases, with 15 bases separating them.

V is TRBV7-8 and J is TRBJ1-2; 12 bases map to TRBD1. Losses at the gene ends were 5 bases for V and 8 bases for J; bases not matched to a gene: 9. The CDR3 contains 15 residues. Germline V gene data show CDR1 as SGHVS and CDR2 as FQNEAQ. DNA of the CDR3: TGTGCCAGCAGCGAAGGGGGACAGGGGGCTGGAGGCTACACCTTC. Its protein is CASSEGGQGAGGYTF.

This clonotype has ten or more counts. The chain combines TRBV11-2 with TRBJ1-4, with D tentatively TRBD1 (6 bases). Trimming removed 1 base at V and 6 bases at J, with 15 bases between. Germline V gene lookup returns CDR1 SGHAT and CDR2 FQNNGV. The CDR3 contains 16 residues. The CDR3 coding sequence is TGTGCCAGCAGCTTAGCAGGGGCTACTACGGATGAAAAACTGTTTTTT. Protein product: CASSLAGATTDEKLFF.

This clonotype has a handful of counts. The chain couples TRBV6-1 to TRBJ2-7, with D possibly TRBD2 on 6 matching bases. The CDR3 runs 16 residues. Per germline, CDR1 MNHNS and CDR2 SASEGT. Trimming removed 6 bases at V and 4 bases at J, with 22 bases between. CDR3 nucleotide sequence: TGTGCCAGCAGATCTGATCCGGGACTCGCGTTTTACGAGCAGTACTTC. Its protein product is CASRSDPGLAFYEQYF.

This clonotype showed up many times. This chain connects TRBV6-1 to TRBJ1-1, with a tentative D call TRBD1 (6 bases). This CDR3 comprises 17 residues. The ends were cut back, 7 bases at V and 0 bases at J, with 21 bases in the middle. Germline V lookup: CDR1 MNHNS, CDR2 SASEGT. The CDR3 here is CASIALSWGAMNTEAFF. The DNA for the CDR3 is TGTGCCAGCATTGCACTCTCTTGGGGGGCTATGAACACTGAAGCTTTCTTT.

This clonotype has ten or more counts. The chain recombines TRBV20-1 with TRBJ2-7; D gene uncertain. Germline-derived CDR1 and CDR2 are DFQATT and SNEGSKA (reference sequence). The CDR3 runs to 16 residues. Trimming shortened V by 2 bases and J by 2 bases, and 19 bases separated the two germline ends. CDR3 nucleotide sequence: TGCAGTGCTAGACCCTATGTGGCAGGCGACGCCTACGAGCAGTACTTC. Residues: CSARPYVAGDAYEQYF.